This T cell receptor beta chain was sequenced during a study of identical twins. Study findings and constraints: The study reached conclusions through statistical analysis that was cross-sectional, not following the same donors. Twins showed weaker excess sharing in their beta out-of-frame sequences.

In regard to this clonotype: The target antigen is unknown.

TCRdb reanalysed the 5' RACE reads using MiXCR and keeps one entry per CDR3 protein. The sample has hundreds of thousands of distinct CDR3 sequences, roughly 8% seen once; the top ten hold 0.98%. Germline CDR1 is KGHDR and CDR2 is SFDVKD. CDR3 length equals 14 residues. Trimming pared 8 bases from V and 8 bases from J, leaving 18 bases between. These same records also appear under a second study, on yellow fever vaccine responses in identical twins. From that study: Twins showed a vaccine T cell response that reportedly seemed partly convergent, partly personalized.

Sequenced material: PBMCs. The chain employs TRBV24-1 and TRBJ2-4, with D maybe TRBD2 (6 bases). This TCR was recovered from a woman under 30 in good health. The CDR3 is CATNVPRRVDIQYF. The CDR3 DNA sequence: TGTGCCACCAACGTACCGCGGAGGGTAGACATTCAGTACTTC.